This TCR beta chain is from a study of T cell repertoires in cytomegalovirus infection. In the study overall: Public signatures in TCR beta pointed to CMV infection and matching HLA type.

Study-wide findings and caveats: Pooled public TCR beta family frequency picked out CMV carriers with the relevant HLA. Ex vivo responses were dominated by HLA-C-restricted CMV-specific TCR beta clonotypes.

J gave up 7 bases and V 3 bases, and 8 bases lay outside the gene matches. Germline V gives CDR1 SGHVS, CDR2 FNYEAQ. The CDR3 is 14 amino acids. The table lists this clonotype with many counts. The antigen is unknown. TCRdb reprocessed the reads via MiXCR and lists one record per CDR3 protein. The repertoire holds around 180,000 distinct CDR3 sequences, 28% seen once, with 31% in the top ten. The chain combines TRBV7-6 with TRBJ2-7, with 8 bases matching TRBD1. The TCR was taken from a human donor in good health (CMV status not recorded). Some clones in this sample may be carry-over from other donors' samples. Sequences were obtained from PBMCs. Here the CDR3 reads CASSLTTGGEEQYF. CDR3 nucleotides: TGTGCCAGCAGCTTGACTACAGGGGGAGAGGAGCAGTACTTC.